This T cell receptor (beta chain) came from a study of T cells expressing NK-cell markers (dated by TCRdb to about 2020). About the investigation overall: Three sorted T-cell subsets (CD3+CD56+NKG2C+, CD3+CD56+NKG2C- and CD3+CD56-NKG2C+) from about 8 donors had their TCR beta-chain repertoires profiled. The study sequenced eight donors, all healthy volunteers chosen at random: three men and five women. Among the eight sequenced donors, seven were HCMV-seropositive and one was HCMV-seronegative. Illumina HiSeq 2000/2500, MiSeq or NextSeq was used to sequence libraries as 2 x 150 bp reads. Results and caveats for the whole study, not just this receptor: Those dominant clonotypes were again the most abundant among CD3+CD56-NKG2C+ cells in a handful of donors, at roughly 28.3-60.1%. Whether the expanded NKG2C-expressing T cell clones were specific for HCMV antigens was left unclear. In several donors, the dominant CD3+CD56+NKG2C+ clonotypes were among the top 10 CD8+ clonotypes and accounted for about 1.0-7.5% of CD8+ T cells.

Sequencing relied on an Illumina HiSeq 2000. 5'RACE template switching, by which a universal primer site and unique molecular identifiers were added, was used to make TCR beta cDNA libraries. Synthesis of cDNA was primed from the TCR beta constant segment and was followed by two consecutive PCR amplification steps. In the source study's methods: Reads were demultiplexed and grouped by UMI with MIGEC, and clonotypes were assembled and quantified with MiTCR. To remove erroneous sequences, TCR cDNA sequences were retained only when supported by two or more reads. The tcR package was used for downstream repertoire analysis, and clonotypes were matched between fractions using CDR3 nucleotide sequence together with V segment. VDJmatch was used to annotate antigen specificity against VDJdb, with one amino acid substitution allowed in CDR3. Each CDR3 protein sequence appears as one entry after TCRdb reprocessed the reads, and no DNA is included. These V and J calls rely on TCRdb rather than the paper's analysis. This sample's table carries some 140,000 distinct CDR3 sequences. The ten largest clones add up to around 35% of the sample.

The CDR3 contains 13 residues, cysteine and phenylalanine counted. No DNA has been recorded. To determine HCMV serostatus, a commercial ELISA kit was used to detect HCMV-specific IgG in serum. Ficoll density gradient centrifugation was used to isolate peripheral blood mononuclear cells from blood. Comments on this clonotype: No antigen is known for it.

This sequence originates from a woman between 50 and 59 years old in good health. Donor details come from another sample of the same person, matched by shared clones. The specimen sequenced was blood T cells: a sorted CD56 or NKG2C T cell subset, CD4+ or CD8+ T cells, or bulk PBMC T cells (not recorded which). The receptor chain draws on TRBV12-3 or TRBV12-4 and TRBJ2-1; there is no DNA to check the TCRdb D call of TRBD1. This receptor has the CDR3 CASSPGDSNEQFF.